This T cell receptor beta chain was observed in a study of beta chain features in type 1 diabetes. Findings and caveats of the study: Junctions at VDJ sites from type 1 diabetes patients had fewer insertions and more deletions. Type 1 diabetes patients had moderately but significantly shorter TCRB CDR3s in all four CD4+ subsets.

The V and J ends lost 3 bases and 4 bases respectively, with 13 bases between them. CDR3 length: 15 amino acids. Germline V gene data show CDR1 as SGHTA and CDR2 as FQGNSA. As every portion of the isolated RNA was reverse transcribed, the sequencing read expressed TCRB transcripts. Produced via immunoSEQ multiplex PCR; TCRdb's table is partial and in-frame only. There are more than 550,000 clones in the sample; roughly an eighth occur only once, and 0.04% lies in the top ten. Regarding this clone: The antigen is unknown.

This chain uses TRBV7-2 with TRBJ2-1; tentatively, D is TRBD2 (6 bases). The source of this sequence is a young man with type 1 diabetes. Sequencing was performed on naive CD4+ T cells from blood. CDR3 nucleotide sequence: TGTGCCAGCAGCTTTCGACGCGGGGAATACAATGAGCAGTTCTTC. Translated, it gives CASSFRRGEYNEQFF.